Listed here are 27 T cell receptor beta chains from one sample, sequenced in a study of Ad26.COV2.S vaccination and SARS-CoV-2 variants. Only in-frame clones appear in the TCRdb table, and some are missing; sequencing was by immunoSEQ multiplex PCR. The table has around 300,000 clones, around 88% seen once. Treatment defined: roughly 19 received Ad26.COV2.S at low or high dose, single or two shots; five or six received placebo; per-sample allocation not given. The samples date from day 63 after the first vaccine or placebo injection. The input for sequencing was peripheral blood, taken in a trial of Ad26.COV2.S vaccine versus placebo. Receptors were obtained from a person between 18 and 60 years old who received the Ad26.COV2.S COVID-19 vaccine or a placebo.

The chain combines TRBV27 with TRBJ2-1, with no clear D. In germline, CDR1 is MNHEY, CDR2 SMNVEV (reference sequence). Trimming stripped 2 bases from V and 9 bases from J, with 11 bases between. The CDR3 contains 13 residues. CDR3: CASSLLGRIEQFF. The CDR3 nucleotides read TGTGCCAGCAGTTTACTTGGGCGGATTGAGCAGTTCTTC.

The genes are TRBV3-1 (or the pseudogene TRBV3-2) and TRBJ2-7; D not certain. The CDR3 loop spans 15 amino acids. Germline V gives CDR1 LGHDT, CDR2 YNNKEL (reference sequence). V lost 0 bases to trimming and J lost 3 bases, with 12 bases between them. CDR3 coding DNA: TGTGCCAGCAGCCAAGATGGGGTTACGTTCTACGAGCAGTACTTC. It yields the protein CASSQDGVTFYEQYF.

The rearrangement joins TRBV11-3 to TRBJ1-1; possibly TRBD1 for D (5 bases). Per germline, CDR1 SGHNT and CDR2 YENEEA. CDR3 length equals 13 residues. V lost 3 bases to trimming and J lost 9 bases, with 14 bases between them. CDR3: CASSFSGEGKAFF. CDR3 in DNA: TGTGCCAGCAGCTTCTCGGGGGAAGGGAAAGCTTTCTTT.

The rearrangement links TRBV28 to TRBJ1-5; weak D call: TRBD1 (5 bases). With 5 bases removed from V and 1 base from J, the gap between germline ends came to 15 bases. From germline, CDR1 is MDHEN and CDR2 SYDVKM. This CDR3 is 16 amino acids long. CDR3 region: CASSPLDRGSNQPQHF. CDR3 bases: TGTGCCAGCAGTCCGCTCGACCGGGGGAGCAATCAGCCCCAGCATTTT.

V is TRBV11-2 and J is TRBJ2-7; D might be TRBD1 or TRBD2, each matching 5 bases. This CDR3 has 15 amino acids. The V end lost 1 base, the J end lost 2 bases, and 12 bases lay between the germline ends. Germline loops: CDR1 SGHAT, CDR2 FQNNGV. The CDR3 nucleotides are TGTGCCAGCAGCTTAGGTGGGGGAATTCCCTACGAGCAGTACTTC. Its translation is CASSLGGGIPYEQYF.

This chain links TRBV4-3 with TRBJ2-4, with D tentatively TRBD1 (6 bases). Trimming took 1 base from V and 4 from J, leaving 14 bases between them. CDR3 size: 16 residues. CDR1 and CDR2 (germline): LGHNA, YSLEER. CDR3 DNA sequence: TGCGCCAGCAGCCAAGTACCCGGGACAATAAAAAACATTCAGTACTTC. Amino acid sequence: CASSQVPGTIKNIQYF.

V gene TRBV5-5 combines with J gene TRBJ1-4; D not resolved. V was cut by 5 bases and J by 7 bases, with 15 bases left in between. The CDR3 is 14 residues long. Per germline, CDR1 SGHKS and CDR2 YYEKEE (reference sequence). The CDR3 nucleotides are TGTGCCAGCAGTTATCCCGACATGACTGAAAAACTGTTTTTT. This encodes CASSYPDMTEKLFF.

The chain carries TRBV12-2 and TRBJ2-2. TRBV12-2 is listed as a pseudogene. This CDR3 is built from 17 residues. This chain's CDR3 is CASRLIEGQGRTGELFF. In DNA form, the CDR3 reads TGTGCAAGTCGCTTAATTGAAGGTCAGGGGAGGACCGGGGAGCTGTTTTTT.

The V and J genes are TRBV5-1 and TRBJ2-7, with 7 bases identical to TRBD1. The germline CDR1 and CDR2 sequences are SGHRS and YFSETQ. The CDR3 is made up of 15 amino acids. J lost 2 bases, V lost 1 base, and 6 bases had no gene match. CDR3 in DNA: TGCGCCAGCAGCTTGAAAGGGGGCGATCCCTACGAGCAGTACTTC. The encoded protein is CASSLKGGDPYEQYF.

V is TRBV23-1 and J is TRBJ2-3; 12 nucleotides align to TRBD2. TRBV23-1 is assigned to the ORF class and has an uncertain function. The CDR3 is 17 residues long. J was trimmed by 4 bases and V by 2 bases; bases with no gene match: 7. The CDR3 nucleotides read TGCGCCAGCAGTCAAACCGGACTAGCGGGACTCTCAGATACGCAGTATTTT. Translating gives CASSQTGLAGLSDTQYF.

J is TRBJ2-3 and V is TRBV24-1; perhaps TRBD2 as D (5 bases). The CDR3 is made up of 18 amino acids. Germline V gene data show CDR1 as KGHDR and CDR2 as SFDVKD. V was pared by 1 base and J by 1 base, with 17 bases between. The CDR3: CATSDFGVSGLRTDTQYF. In DNA, the CDR3 is TGTGCCACCAGTGATTTCGGGGTGTCAGGCCTCCGCACAGATACGCAGTATTTT.

The chain combines TRBV4-2 with TRBJ1-6; 10 bases fit TRBD1. The CDR3 contains 19 residues. After removal of 0 bases from V and 7 bases from J, the junction contained 12 bases not matched to a gene. The germline CDR1 and CDR2 sequences are LGHNA and YNFKEQ. CDR3 DNA: TGTGCCAGCAGCCAAGATAGACTCAATAGGGACAGGGGAAATTCACCCCTCCACTTT. It yields the protein CASSQDRLNRDRGNSPLHF.

The chain links TRBV6-5 to TRBJ1-1; D is perhaps TRBD1 (6 bases). This CDR3 is 14 amino acids long. Per the germline V gene, CDR1 is MNHEY and CDR2 is SVGAGI. Trimming took off 6 bases at V and 2 bases at J, with 13 bases between the two ends. CDR3 sequence: CASRIQGRNTEAFF. For the CDR3, the DNA is TGTGCCAGCAGGATACAGGGCCGAAACACTGAAGCTTTCTTT.

The chain employs TRBV28 and TRBJ1-2, with D unclear. The V end was cut by 4 bases, the J end by 2 bases, with 14 bases between. The CDR3 contains 15 residues. Germline loops: CDR1 MDHEN, CDR2 SYDVKM. The CDR3 loop is CASSSPGVANYGYTF. The CDR3, as DNA: TGTGCCAGCAGTTCCCCCGGGGTAGCCAACTATGGCTACACCTTC.

This chain joins TRBV20-1 and TRBJ2-7; D uncertain. This CDR3 comprises 14 residues. V was shortened by 3 bases and J by 2 bases, with 14 bases between the two germline ends. Germline loops: CDR1 DFQATT, CDR2 SNEGSKA (reference sequence). CDR3 DNA sequence: TGCAGTGCTAGTTCCCACAGTGTAACCTACGAGCAGTACTTC. Protein: CSASSHSVTYEQYF.

This clone was seen once. This CDR3 reads CASRTEYSGNTIYF. The CDR3 DNA sequence: TGTGCCAGCAGAACAGAGTACTCTGGAAACACCATATATTTT. V gene TRBV6-5 combines with J gene TRBJ1-3, with D unresolved. CDR3 size: 14 residues. Germline V CDR1 and CDR2: MNHEY, SVGAGI. The germline V and J ends were trimmed by 6 bases and 0 bases, with 9 bases remaining between them.

The chain recombines TRBV7-2 with TRBJ2-2; D is perhaps TRBD2 (5 bases). Trimming shortened V by 5 bases and J by 1 base, and 11 bases separated the two germline ends. The CDR3 consists of 15 residues. Looked up from germline, CDR1 is SGHTA and CDR2 is FQGNSA. The CDR3 nucleotides read TGTGCCAGCAGCCAAGTCGCGGGGAACACCGGGGAGCTGTTTTTT. Its protein is CASSQVAGNTGELFF.

J is TRBJ2-7 and V is TRBV7-2, with D perhaps TRBD2 (6 bases). Between the trimmed V and J ends, which lost 1 base and 0 bases, there was a span of 7 bases. This CDR3 spans 14 amino acids. Germline loops: CDR1 SGHTA, CDR2 FQGNSA. CDR3: CASSLVRGSYEQYF. CDR3 nucleotide sequence: TGTGCCAGCAGCTTAGTGCGGGGCTCCTACGAGCAGTACTTC.

This clone has more than one count but fewer than ten. V usage is TRBV6-1 and J usage is TRBJ2-6, with D possibly TRBD1 on 5 matching bases. Germline CDR1 reads MNHNS; CDR2 reads SASEGT. This CDR3 is built from 15 residues. The V gene lost 2 bases and the J gene lost 3 bases, with 8 bases spanning the gap. The CDR3 region has the DNA TGTGCCAGCAGTGAATCAGGGTATGGGGCCAACGTCCTGACTTTC. It is translated as CASSESGYGANVLTF.

The chain employs TRBV3-1 (or the pseudogene TRBV3-2) and TRBJ2-2; possibly TRBD2 for D (5 bases). With 6 bases removed from V and 4 bases from J, the gap between germline ends came to 12 bases. Germline V CDR1 and CDR2: LGHDT, YNNKEL (reference sequence). The CDR3 is 14 residues long. This CDR3 is CASSLRDLTGELFF. In DNA, the CDR3 is TGTGCCAGCAGTCTCCGGGATCTCACCGGGGAGCTGTTTTTT.

This clone has only a few counts. The chain's CDR3 is CASSQDTRSPLHF. The CDR3 region has the DNA TGTGCCAGCAGCCAAGATACGCGTTCACCCCTCCACTTT. The chain recombines TRBV4-2 with TRBJ1-6; D is undetermined. V gave up 0 bases and J gave up 9 bases, with 6 bases separating them. The length of the CDR3 is 13 residues. In germline, CDR1 is LGHNA, CDR2 YNFKEQ.

This chain connects TRBV7-2 to TRBJ1-6; 7 nucleotides align to TRBD1. Germline loops: CDR1 SGHTA, CDR2 FQGNSA. The V gene end was trimmed by 5 bases and the J gene end by 4 bases; junction bases not matched to a gene: 11. This CDR3 has 17 amino acids. The DNA of the CDR3 is TGTGCCAGCAGCCACCCAGGGGGTACGGATTATAATTCACCCCTCCACTTT. Translated, it gives CASSHPGGTDYNSPLHF.

The gene calls are TRBV28 and TRBJ1-2, with 10 nucleotides matching TRBD1. V lost 5 bases and J lost 8; bases outside the gene matches: 14. Germline CDR1 and CDR2: MDHEN and SYDVKM. This CDR3 contains 16 residues. CDR3 nucleotides: TGTGCCAGCAGTCCTACGACAGGGGGCCCGTTCAAGGGCTACACCTTC. Encoded protein: CASSPTTGGPFKGYTF.

This chain links TRBV19 with TRBJ2-2; TRBD1 aligns across 8 bases. The germline V gene has CDR1 LNHDA and CDR2 SQIVND (reference sequence). The V and J ends lost 7 bases and 4 bases, in that order; junction bases with no gene match: 8. The CDR3 extends over 15 amino acids. The CDR3 nucleotides are TGTGCCAGTAAGCCCCAGGGGGCGGGCACCGGGGAGCTGTTTTTT. Translated, it gives CASKPQGAGTGELFF.

The rearrangement uses TRBV4-3 and TRBJ2-6; tentatively, D is TRBD2 (6 bases). Per the germline V gene, CDR1 is LGHNA and CDR2 is YSLEER. The CDR3 is 16 residues long. The V and J ends lost 2 bases and 0 bases respectively, with 8 bases between them. The CDR3 loop is CASSQTGGSGANVLTF. In nucleotides, the CDR3 is TGCGCCAGCAGCCAAACCGGGGGCTCTGGGGCCAACGTCCTGACTTTC.

This clone has just one count. This sequence joins TRBV2 and TRBJ1-5; TRBD1 agrees at 9 bases. The CDR3 contains 16 residues. CDR1 is SNHLY, CDR2 FYNNEI, per germline. V lost 3 bases to trimming and J lost 1 base; unmatched junction nucleotides: 4. The CDR3 DNA reads TGTGCCAGCAGTGAGGGGACAGGGAACAGCAATCAGCCCCAGCATTTT. It specifies CASSEGTGNSNQPQHF.

The genes are TRBV2 and TRBJ1-4; D is unclear. Trimming took 4 bases from V and 0 from J, leaving 9 bases between them. There are 15 residues in the CDR3. The V gene's germline CDR1 is SNHLY and CDR2 FYNNEI. CDR3 region: CASSAQAPTNEKLFF. The CDR3 region has the DNA TGTGCCAGCAGTGCGCAGGCACCAACTAATGAAAAACTGTTTTTT.